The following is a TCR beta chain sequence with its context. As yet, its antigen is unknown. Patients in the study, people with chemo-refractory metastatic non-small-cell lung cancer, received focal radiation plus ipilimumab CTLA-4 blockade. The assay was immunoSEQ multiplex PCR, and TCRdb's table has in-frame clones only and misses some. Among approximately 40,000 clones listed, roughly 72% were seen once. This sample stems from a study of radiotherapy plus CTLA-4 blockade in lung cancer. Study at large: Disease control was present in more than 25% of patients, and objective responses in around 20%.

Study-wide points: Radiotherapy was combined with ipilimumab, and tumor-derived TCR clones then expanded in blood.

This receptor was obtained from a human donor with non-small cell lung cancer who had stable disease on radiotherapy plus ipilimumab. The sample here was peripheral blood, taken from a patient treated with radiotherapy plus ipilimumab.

The CDR3 DNA is TGTGCCAGCAGCCTATCAGGGGACAGGTCGGAGACCCAGTACTTC. Translation gives CASSLSGDRSETQYF. This rearrangement joins TRBV9 to TRBJ2-5; TRBD1 matches at 8 bases. With V trimmed by 4 bases and J by 5 bases, 10 bases remained unmatched. The CDR3 length is 15 residues. CDR1 SGDLS and CDR2 YYNGEE come from the germline V gene.